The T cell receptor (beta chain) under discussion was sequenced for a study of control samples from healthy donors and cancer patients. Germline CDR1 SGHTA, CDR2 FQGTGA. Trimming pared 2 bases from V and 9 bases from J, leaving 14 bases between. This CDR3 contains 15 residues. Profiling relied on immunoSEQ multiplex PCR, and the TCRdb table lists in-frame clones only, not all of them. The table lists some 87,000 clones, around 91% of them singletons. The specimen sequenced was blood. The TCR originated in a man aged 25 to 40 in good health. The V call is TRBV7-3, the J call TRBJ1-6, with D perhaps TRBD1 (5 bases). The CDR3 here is CASSLDPRQTSPLHF. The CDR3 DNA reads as TGTGCCAGCAGCTTAGATCCCCGACAGACTTCACCCCTCCACTTT.